Each of the 12 T cell receptor beta chains below was sequenced from the same sample in a study of shared T cell receptors in the human thymus. Sequenced by immunoSEQ multiplex PCR; TCRdb stores in-frame clones only, minus some. The sample lists 650,000 to 950,000 clones; approximately 85% were seen once. Another study also made use of these data, one on human thymus T cells.

Sequenced input: thymocytes. All receptors derive from a girl under three years old with a congenital heart defect.

Written as DNA, the CDR3 is TGTGCCAGCAGCAGATATGCCAGGTCCGGGGAGCTGTTTTTT. Protein product: CASSRYARSGELFF. The V call is TRBV6-1, the J call TRBJ2-2; D is unresolved. Trimming left V 6 bases short and J 6 bases short, with 14 bases between. CDR1 MNHNS and CDR2 SASEGT come from the germline V gene. The CDR3 has 14 residues.

V gene TRBV27 combines with J gene TRBJ1-6, with D maybe TRBD1 (6 bases). The CDR3 consists of 13 residues. V lost 5 bases to trimming and J lost 10 bases, with 12 bases between them. CDR1 is MNHEY and CDR2 is SMNVEV in the germline V gene (reference sequence). DNA of the CDR3: TGTGCCAGCAGTACAGGGTCGGGATCACCCCTCCACTTT. Its protein is CASSTGSGSPLHF.

The V and J genes are TRBV13 and TRBJ1-6; D is unresolved. CDR3 length: 13 amino acids. With 0 bases removed from V and 6 bases from J, the gap between germline ends came to 3 bases. Germline CDR1 and CDR2: PRHDT and FYEKMQ (reference sequence). CDR3 loop: CASSLGSNSPLHF. In DNA, the CDR3 is TGTGCCAGCAGCTTAGGGAGTAATTCACCCCTCCACTTT.

In DNA, the CDR3 is TGTGCCATCAGCGGTGGGGGCAATGGAAACACCATATATTTT. It specifies CAISGGGNGNTIYF. The chain links TRBV10-3 to TRBJ1-3, with a possible D match to TRBD1 (6 bases). The CDR3 length is 14 residues. The germline V gene encodes CDR1 ENHRY and CDR2 SYGVKD. Trimming took 6 bases from V and 3 from J, leaving 12 bases between them.

In the case of this clone: Other DNA sequences of this sample code for an identical CDR3. The chain is built from TRBV9 and TRBJ1-1, with 7 bases aligning to TRBD1. The CDR3 covers 13 residues. Germline values: CDR1 SGDLS, CDR2 YYNGEE. V dropped 0 bases and J dropped 5; count of bases not matched to a gene: 1. This CDR3 reads CASSVGRGTEAFF. The CDR3 DNA is TGTGCCAGCAGCGTAGGCAGGGGGACTGAAGCTTTCTTT.

This chain joins TRBV7-2 and TRBJ1-1; 9 bases line up with TRBD1. The CDR3 runs to 15 residues. The V segment lost 5 bases and the J segment 4 bases; nucleotides outside the gene matches: 8. The germline V gene has CDR1 SGHTA and CDR2 FQGNSA. The CDR3: CASSKRDRGSTEAFF. The CDR3 bases are TGTGCCAGCAGCAAACGCGACAGGGGGAGCACTGAAGCTTTCTTT.

This clone showed up just a few times. The chain is built from TRBV5-1 and TRBJ1-1; 10 nucleotides agree with TRBD1. The CDR3 has 16 residues. V was pared by 0 bases and J by 3 bases, with 5 bases of the junction left unmatched. Per germline, CDR1 SGHRS and CDR2 YFSETQ. CDR3 region: CASSLAGGTGDTEAFF. In DNA, the CDR3 is TGCGCCAGCAGCTTGGCCGGTGGGACAGGGGACACTGAAGCTTTCTTT.

The chain combines TRBV2 with TRBJ1-4, with TRBD1 matching 7 bases. The J segment lost 0 bases and the V segment lost 6 bases, leaving 13 bases of the junction unmatched. CDR3 length: 18 residues. The germline V gene encodes CDR1 SNHLY and CDR2 FYNNEI. Written as DNA, the CDR3 is TGTGCCAGCAGGCTGTTGACAGGGCCAATTGCAACTAATGAAAAACTGTTTTTT. This encodes CASRLLTGPIATNEKLFF.

The rearrangement links TRBV28 to TRBJ1-6; D perhaps matches TRBD1 (5 bases). This CDR3 is built from 17 residues. The V and J ends lost 4 bases and 2 bases respectively, with 15 bases between them. The germline gives CDR1 MDHEN, CDR2 SYDVKM. The chain's CDR3 is CASSSVPGWTYNSPLHF. CDR3 nucleotides: TGTGCCAGCAGTTCCGTTCCAGGGTGGACCTATAATTCACCCCTCCACTTT. The full variable domain, with the rest looked up from reference TRBV28 and TRBJ1-6, is DVKVTQSSRYLVKRTGEKVFLECVQDMDHENMFWYRQDPGLGLRLIYFSYDVKMKEKGDIPEGYSVSREKKERFSLILESASTNQTSMYLCASSSVPGWTYNSPLHFGNGTRLTVT.

This clone was seen a single time. This chain joins TRBV7-4 and TRBJ1-1, with D tentatively TRBD1 (5 bases). The CDR3 contains 15 residues. V was trimmed by 4 bases and J by 8 bases, leaving 20 bases between them. The germline V gene encodes CDR1 SGHVT and CDR2 SQSDAQ. CDR3 DNA sequence: TGTGCCAGCAGCTCGGGGGGGAAGTCGTACCGAGAAGCTTTCTTT. This codes for CASSSGGKSYREAFF.

The chain links TRBV7-2 to TRBJ2-7, with D uncertain. The length of the CDR3 is 13 residues. Trimming left V 5 bases short and J 5 bases short, with 13 bases between. Germline V gene sequence: CDR1 SGHTA, CDR2 FQGNSA. The CDR3 DNA reads TGTGCCAGCAGCCCCGACGATGGAGACGAGCAGTACTTC. It codes for CASSPDDGDEQYF.

The rearrangement links TRBV13 to TRBJ1-2, with 10 bases identical to TRBD1. This CDR3 is built from 15 residues. Trimming at V came to 2 bases and at J to 2 bases, leaving 2 bases not matched to a gene. Germline V lookup: CDR1 PRHDT, CDR2 FYEKMQ (reference sequence). The CDR3 protein is CASSLMGQGNYGYTF. CDR3 sequence (DNA): TGTGCCAGCAGCTTAATGGGACAGGGGAACTATGGCTACACCTTC.